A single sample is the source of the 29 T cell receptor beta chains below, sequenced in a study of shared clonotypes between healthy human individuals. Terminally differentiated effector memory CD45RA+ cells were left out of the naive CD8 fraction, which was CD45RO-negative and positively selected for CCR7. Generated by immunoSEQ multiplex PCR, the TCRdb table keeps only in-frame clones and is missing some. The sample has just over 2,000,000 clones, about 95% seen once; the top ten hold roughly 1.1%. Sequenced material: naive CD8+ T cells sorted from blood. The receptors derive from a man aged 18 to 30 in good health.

CDR3 amino acids: CASSLLSGQGVNYGYTF. The DNA for the CDR3 is TGTGCCAGCAGTTTATTGTCGGGGCAGGGGGTTAACTATGGCTACACCTTC. This chain uses TRBV28 with TRBJ1-2; TRBD1 aligns across 7 bases. With 1 base clipped from V and 1 base from J, the junction kept 9 bases outside the gene matches. CDR1 and CDR2 from the germline V gene are MDHEN and SYDVKM. There are 17 residues in the CDR3.

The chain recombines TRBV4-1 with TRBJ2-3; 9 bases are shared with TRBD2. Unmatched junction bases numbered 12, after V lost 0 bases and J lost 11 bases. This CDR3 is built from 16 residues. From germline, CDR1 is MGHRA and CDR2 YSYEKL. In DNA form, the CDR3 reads TGCGCCAGCAGCCAAGATGCTAGCGGGGTGGTATTGGGGCAGTATTTT. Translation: CASSQDASGVVLGQYF.

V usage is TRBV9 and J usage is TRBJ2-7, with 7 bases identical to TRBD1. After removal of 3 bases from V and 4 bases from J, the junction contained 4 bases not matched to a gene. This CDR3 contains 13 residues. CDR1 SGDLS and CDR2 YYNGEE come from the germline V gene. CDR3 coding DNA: TGTGCCAGCAGCGCCACGACAGGGTACGAGCAGTACTTC. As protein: CASSATTGYEQYF.

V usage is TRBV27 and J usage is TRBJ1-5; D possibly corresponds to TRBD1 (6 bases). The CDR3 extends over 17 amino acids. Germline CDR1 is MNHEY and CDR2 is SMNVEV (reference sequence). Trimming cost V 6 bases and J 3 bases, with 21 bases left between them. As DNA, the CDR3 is TGTGCCAGCAGCTCGTCAGTGTCAGGGGAACCCAATCAGCCCCAGCATTTT. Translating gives CASSSSVSGEPNQPQHF.

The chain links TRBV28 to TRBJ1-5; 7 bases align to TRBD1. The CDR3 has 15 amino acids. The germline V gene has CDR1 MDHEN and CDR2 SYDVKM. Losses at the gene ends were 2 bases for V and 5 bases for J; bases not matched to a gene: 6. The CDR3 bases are TGTGCCAGCAGTTTACGGGACAGATACTATCAGCCCCAGCATTTT. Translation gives CASSLRDRYYQPQHF.

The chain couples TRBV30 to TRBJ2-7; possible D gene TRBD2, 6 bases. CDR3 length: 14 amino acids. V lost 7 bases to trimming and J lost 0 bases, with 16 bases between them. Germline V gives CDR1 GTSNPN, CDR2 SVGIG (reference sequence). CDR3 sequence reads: CASLRDSPSYEQYF. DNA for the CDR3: TGTGCCTCCCTCCGGGACTCTCCCTCCTACGAGCAGTACTTC.

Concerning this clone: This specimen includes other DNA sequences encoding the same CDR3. CDR3 region: CASSHRGDYEQYF. The CDR3, as DNA: TGCGCCAGCAGCCATAGGGGAGACTACGAGCAGTACTTC. The rearrangement uses TRBV4-3 and TRBJ2-7; either TRBD1 or TRBD2 may fit D (5 bases each). V lost 3 bases and J lost 3, with 9 bases in between. The CDR3 has 13 amino acids. Germline values: CDR1 LGHNA, CDR2 YSLEER.

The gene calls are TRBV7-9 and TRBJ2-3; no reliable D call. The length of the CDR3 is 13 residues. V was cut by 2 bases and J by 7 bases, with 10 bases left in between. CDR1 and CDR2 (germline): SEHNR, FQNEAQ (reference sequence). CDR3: CASSLRPSYTQYF. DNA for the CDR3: TGTGCCAGCAGCTTAAGACCATCCTATACGCAGTATTTT.

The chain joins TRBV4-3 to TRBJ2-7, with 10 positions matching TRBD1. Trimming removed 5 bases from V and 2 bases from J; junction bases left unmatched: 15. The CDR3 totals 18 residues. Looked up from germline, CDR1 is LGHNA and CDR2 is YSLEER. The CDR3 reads CASSKLLPDRGLPYEQYF. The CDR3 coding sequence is TGCGCCAGCAGCAAACTCTTGCCTGACAGGGGGCTTCCCTACGAGCAGTACTTC.

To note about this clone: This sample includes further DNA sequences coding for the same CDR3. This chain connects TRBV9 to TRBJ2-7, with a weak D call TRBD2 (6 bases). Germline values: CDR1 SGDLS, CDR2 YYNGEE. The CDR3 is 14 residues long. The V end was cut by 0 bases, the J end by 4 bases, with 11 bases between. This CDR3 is CASSVDGGAYEQYF. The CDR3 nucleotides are TGTGCCAGCAGCGTAGACGGCGGGGCGTACGAGCAGTACTTC.

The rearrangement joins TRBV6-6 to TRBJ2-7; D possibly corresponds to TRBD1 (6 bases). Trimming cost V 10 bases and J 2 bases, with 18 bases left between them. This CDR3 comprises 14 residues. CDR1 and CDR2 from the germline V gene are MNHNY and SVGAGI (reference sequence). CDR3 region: CATQGISTTYEQYF. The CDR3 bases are TGTGCCACCCAGGGGATCAGTACCACCTACGAGCAGTACTTC.

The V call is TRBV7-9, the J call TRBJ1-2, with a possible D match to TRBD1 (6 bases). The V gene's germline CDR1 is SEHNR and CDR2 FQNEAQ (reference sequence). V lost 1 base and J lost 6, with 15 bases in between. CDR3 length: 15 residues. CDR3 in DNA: TGTGCCAGCAGCTTAGGGCAGGGGACTAATAATGGCTACACCTTC. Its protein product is CASSLGQGTNNGYTF. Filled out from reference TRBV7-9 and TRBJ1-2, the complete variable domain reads DTGVSQNPRHKITKRGQNVTFRCDPISEHNRLYWYRQTLGQGPEFLTYFQNEAQLEKSRLLSDRFSAERPKGSFSTLEIQRTEQGDSAMYLCASSLGQGTNNGYTFGSGTRLTVV.

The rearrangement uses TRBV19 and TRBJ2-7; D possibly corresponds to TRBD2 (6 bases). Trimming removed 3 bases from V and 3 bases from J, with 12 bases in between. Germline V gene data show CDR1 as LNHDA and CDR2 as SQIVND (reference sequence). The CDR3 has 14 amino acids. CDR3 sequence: CASSMLTGDYEQYF. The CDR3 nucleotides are TGTGCCAGTAGTATGCTCACGGGAGACTACGAGCAGTACTTC.

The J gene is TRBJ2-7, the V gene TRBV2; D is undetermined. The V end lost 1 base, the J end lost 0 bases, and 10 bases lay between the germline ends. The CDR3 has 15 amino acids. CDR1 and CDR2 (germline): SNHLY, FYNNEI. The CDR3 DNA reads TGTGCCAGCAGTGAAGGTAGGCTAAACTCCTACGAGCAGTACTTC. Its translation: CASSEGRLNSYEQYF.

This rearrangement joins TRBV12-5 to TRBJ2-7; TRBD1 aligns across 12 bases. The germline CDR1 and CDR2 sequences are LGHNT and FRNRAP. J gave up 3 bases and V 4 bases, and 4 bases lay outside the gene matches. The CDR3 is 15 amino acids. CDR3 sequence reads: CASGSGQGASYEQYF. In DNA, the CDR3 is TGTGCTAGTGGTTCGGGACAGGGGGCAAGCTACGAGCAGTACTTC.

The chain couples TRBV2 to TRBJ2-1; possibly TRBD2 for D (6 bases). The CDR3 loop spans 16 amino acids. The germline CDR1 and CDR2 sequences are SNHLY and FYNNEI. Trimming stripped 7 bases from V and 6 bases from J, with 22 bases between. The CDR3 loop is CASTFTRAMGGNEQFF. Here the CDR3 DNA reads TGTGCCAGCACCTTCACTCGGGCAATGGGGGGCAATGAGCAGTTCTTC.

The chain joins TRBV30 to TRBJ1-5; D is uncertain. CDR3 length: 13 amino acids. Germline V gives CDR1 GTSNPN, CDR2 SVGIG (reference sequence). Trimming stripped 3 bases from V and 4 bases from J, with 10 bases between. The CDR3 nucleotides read TGTGCCTGGAGCGATGAGGGAAATCAGCCCCAGCATTTT. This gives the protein CAWSDEGNQPQHF.

CDR3 sequence: CASSIGYSSYNEQFF. As DNA, the CDR3 is TGTGCCAGCAGTATCGGATATAGCTCCTACAATGAGCAGTTCTTC. The rearrangement uses TRBV13 and TRBJ2-1; D gene ambiguous. V lost 6 bases and J 0 bases, leaving 12 bases between the germline ends. The CDR3 covers 15 residues. Germline-derived CDR1 and CDR2 are PRHDT and FYEKMQ (reference sequence).

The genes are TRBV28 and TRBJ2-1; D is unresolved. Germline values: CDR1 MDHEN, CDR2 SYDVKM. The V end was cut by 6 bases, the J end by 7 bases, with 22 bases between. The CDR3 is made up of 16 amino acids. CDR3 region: CASSSLEQPFDNEQFF. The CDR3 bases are TGTGCCAGCAGCTCTTTGGAACAGCCGTTTGATAATGAGCAGTTCTTC. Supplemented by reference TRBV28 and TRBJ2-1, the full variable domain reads DVKVTQSSRYLVKRTGEKVFLECVQDMDHENMFWYRQDPGLGLRLIYFSYDVKMKEKGDIPEGYSVSREKKERFSLILESASTNQTSMYLCASSSLEQPFDNEQFFGPGTRLTVL.

CDR3 loop: CAQNSGVSTEAFF. CDR3 nucleotide sequence: TGTGCTCAAAATTCGGGGGTCTCCACTGAAGCTTTCTTT. The chain uses TRBV30 and TRBJ1-1; possibly TRBD1 for D (5 bases). The CDR3 is 13 amino acids. The V gene's germline CDR1 is GTSNPN and CDR2 SVGIG (reference sequence). The entire variable domain, with the rest obtained from reference TRBV30 and TRBJ1-1, is as follows: SQTIHQWPATLVQPVGSPLSLECTVEGTSNPNLYWYRQAAGRGLQLLFYSVGIGQISSEVPQNLSASRPQDRQFILSSKKLLLSDSGFYLCAQNSGVSTEAFFGQGTRLTVV.

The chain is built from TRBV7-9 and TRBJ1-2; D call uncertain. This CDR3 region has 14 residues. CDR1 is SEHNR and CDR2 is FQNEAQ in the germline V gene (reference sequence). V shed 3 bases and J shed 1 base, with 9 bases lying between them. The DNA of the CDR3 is TGTGCCAGCAGCTTGGGAGCCTTTAACTATGGCTACACCTTC. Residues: CASSLGAFNYGYTF.

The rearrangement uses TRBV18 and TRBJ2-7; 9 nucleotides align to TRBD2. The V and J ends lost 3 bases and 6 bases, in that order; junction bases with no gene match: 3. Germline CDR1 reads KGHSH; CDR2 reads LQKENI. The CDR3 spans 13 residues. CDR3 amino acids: CASSPGTSSEQYF. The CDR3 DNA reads TGTGCCAGCTCACCTGGGACTAGCAGCGAGCAGTACTTC.

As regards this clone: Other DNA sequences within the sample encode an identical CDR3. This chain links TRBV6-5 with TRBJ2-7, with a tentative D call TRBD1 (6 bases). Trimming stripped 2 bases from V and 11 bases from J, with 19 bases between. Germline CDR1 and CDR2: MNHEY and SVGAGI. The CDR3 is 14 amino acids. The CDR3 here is CASSYAENRESKYF. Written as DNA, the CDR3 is TGTGCCAGCAGTTACGCGGAGAACAGGGAAAGCAAGTACTTC.

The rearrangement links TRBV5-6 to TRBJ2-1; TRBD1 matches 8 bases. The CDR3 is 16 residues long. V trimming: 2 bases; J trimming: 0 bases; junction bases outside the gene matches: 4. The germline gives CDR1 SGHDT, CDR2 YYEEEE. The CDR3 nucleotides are TGTGCCAGCAGCTTTCCCACAGGGGGCTCCTACAATGAGCAGTTCTTC. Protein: CASSFPTGGSYNEQFF.

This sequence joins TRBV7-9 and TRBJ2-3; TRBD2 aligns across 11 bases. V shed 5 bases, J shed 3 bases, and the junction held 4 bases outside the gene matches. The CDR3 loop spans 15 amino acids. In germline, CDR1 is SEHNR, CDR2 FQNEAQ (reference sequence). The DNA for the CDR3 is TGTGCCAGCAGCCAGACTAGCGGGGAGACAGATACGCAGTATTTT. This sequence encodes CASSQTSGETDTQYF.

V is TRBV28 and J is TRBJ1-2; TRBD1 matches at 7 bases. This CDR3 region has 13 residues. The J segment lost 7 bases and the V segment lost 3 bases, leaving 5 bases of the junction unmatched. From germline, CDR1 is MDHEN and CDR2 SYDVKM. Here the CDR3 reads CASSFQGEGGYTF. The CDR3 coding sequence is TGTGCCAGCAGTTTCCAGGGGGAGGGTGGCTACACCTTC.

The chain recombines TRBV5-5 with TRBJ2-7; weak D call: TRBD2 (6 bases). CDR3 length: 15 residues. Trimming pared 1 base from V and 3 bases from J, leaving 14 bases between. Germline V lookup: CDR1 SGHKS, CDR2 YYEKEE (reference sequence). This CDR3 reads CASSLTIDGGYEQYF. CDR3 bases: TGTGCCAGCAGCTTGACTATCGACGGGGGCTACGAGCAGTACTTC.

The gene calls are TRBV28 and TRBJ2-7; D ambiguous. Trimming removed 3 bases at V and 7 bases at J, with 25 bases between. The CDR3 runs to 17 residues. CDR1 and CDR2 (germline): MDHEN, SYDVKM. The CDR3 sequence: CASSFHVGSPVDVEQYF. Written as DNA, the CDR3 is TGTGCCAGCAGTTTCCATGTTGGGTCCCCGGTGGATGTGGAGCAGTACTTC.

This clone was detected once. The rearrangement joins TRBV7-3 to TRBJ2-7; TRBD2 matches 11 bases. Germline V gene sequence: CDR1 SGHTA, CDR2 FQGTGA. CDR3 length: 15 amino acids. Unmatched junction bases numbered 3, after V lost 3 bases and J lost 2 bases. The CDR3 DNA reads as TGTGCCAGCAGCTTGGGACTAGCGGTTCCCTACGAGCAGTACTTC. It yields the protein CASSLGLAVPYEQYF.